This TCR beta chain was captured by sequencing in a study of monozygotic twins with inflammatory bowel disease. This CDR3 region has 16 residues. CDR1 and CDR2 from the germline V gene are LGHNA and YSLEER. In preparing each TCR library, about 3.5 ug of total RNA was used. From its re-call of the 5' RACE reads, TCRdb lists each CDR3 protein once, without DNA. The sample's table shows just over 300,000 distinct CDR3 sequences. V and J are TRBV4-3 and TRBJ2-1. This clonotype was obtained from a human donor with ulcerative colitis or Crohn's disease, or a healthy co-twin of an affected twin (not recorded which). The sequencing sample was made of blood. The CDR3 spells CASSHGLASSYNEQFF.